Listed here are 18 T cell receptor beta chains from one sample, sequenced in a study of shared clonotypes between healthy human individuals (dated by TCRdb to the early 2020s). CD8 naive samples were CD45RO-negative cells positively selected for CCR7, giving a CD45RA+CCR7+ population that excluded TemRA cells. Library preparation employed the immunoSEQ multiplex PCR assay. TCRdb provides this immuneACCESS table in a form limited to in-frame rearrangements. Some clones are lacking; in checked studies, under half of them reflect an unresolved V gene, and why the rest are absent is not known. The sample table records under 850,000 clones; over 90% of these occur just once. 24% of the sample rests with the top ten. Material for sequencing was naive CD8+ T cells sorted from blood. The cell subset or site label here, explained by the study, means: CD45RA+CCR7+. The receptors were sampled from a man under 40 in good health.

As regards this clone: The sample holds other DNA sequences that translate to the same CDR3. The J gene is TRBJ1-1, the V gene TRBV27, with 8 nucleotides matching TRBD1. Germline V lookup: CDR1 MNHEY, CDR2 SMNVEV (reference sequence). V was clipped by 3 bases and J by 1 base; unmatched bases: 4. The CDR3 loop spans 15 amino acids. In nucleotides, the CDR3 is TGTGCCAGCAGTTTGGGGACAGGTGGGAACACTGAAGCTTTCTTT. This translates into CASSLGTGGNTEAFF.

Worth noting for this clone: In the same sample, other DNA sequences code for this CDR3. This chain links TRBV6-5 with TRBJ2-7; D gene unclear. V was cut by 0 bases and J by 2 bases, with 5 bases left in between. Germline lookup yields CDR1 MNHEY and CDR2 SVGAGI. The CDR3 sequence is 13 residues long. The CDR3 sequence: CASSYSKAYEQYF. CDR3 bases: TGTGCCAGCAGTTACTCGAAAGCCTACGAGCAGTACTTC.

In regard to this clone: Other nucleotide sequences in the sample specify the same CDR3. The chain links TRBV10-3 to TRBJ1-2; D unclear. Per the germline V gene, CDR1 is ENHRY and CDR2 is SYGVKD. The V gene lost 6 bases and the J gene lost 2 bases, with 4 bases spanning the gap. CDR3 size: 11 residues. CDR3 in amino acids: CAIRDNYGYTF. In DNA, the CDR3 is TGTGCCATCAGAGACAACTATGGCTACACCTTC.

The V and J genes are TRBV11-2 and TRBJ2-2, with D hard to call. V shed 5 bases and J shed 9 bases, with 16 bases lying between them. This CDR3 comprises 14 residues. Germline CDR1 reads SGHAT; CDR2 reads FQNNGV. The DNA for the CDR3 is TGTGCCAGCAGCGCAGTGGGTCTCCACCGGGAGCTGTTTTTT. Translating it yields CASSAVGLHRELFF.

This rearrangement joins TRBV9 to TRBJ2-2, with D tentatively TRBD2 (5 bases). There are 14 residues in the CDR3. The germline gives CDR1 SGDLS, CDR2 YYNGEE. V was trimmed by 0 bases and J by 6 bases, leaving 9 bases between them. CDR3 amino acids: CASSVEGAAGELFF. CDR3 coding DNA: TGTGCCAGCAGCGTAGAGGGAGCGGCCGGGGAGCTGTTTTTT.

This chain connects TRBV10-1 to TRBJ1-5; 9 positions agree with TRBD1. In germline, CDR1 is WNHNN, CDR2 SYGVQD (reference sequence). The CDR3 is 16 residues long. The V and J ends lost 7 bases and 0 bases, in that order; junction bases with no gene match: 7. CDR3 nucleotide sequence: TGCGCCAGCACCCGGGACAGGGATTATAGCAATCAGCCCCAGCATTTT. It yields the protein CASTRDRDYSNQPQHF.

DNA of the CDR3: TGTGCCAGCAGTGGGGGGGGGACCCTCCTCGGGCAGCCCCAGCATTTT. It codes for CASSGGGTLLGQPQHF. This chain uses TRBV2 with TRBJ1-5; D might be TRBD1 (5 bases). Trimming removed 4 bases at V and 7 bases at J, with 20 bases between. Germline lookup yields CDR1 SNHLY and CDR2 FYNNEI. The CDR3 consists of 16 residues.

This rearrangement joins TRBV29-1 to TRBJ2-1, with 8 bases matching TRBD1. Germline values: CDR1 SQVTM, CDR2 ANQGSEA. The trim removed 7 bases at V and 6 bases at J, leaving 11 bases unmatched. The CDR3 has 14 amino acids. The CDR3 coding sequence is TGCAGCGCCCTGGCCGGGACAGGTACCAATGAGCAGTTCTTC. This gives the protein CSALAGTGTNEQFF.

The rearrangement joins TRBV13 to TRBJ2-2, with 8 bases identical to TRBD1. The germline V gene encodes CDR1 PRHDT and CDR2 FYEKMQ (reference sequence). This CDR3 has 15 amino acids. Trimming cost V 5 bases and J 1 base; bases outside gene matches: 3. CDR3 coding DNA: TGTGCCAGCAGCCCCGACAGGGGGAACACCGGGGAGCTGTTTTTT. Translation gives CASSPDRGNTGELFF.

This chain connects TRBV11-2 to TRBJ2-5; TRBD2 is a possible D gene (6 bases). Germline values: CDR1 SGHAT, CDR2 FQNNGV. The CDR3 length is 14 residues. The V end lost 7 bases, the J end lost 1 base, and 13 bases lay between the germline ends. This CDR3 is CASTPISGQETQYF. Here the CDR3 DNA reads TGTGCCAGCACCCCCATTAGCGGCCAAGAGACCCAGTACTTC. Full variable domain (rest looked up from reference TRBV11-2 and TRBJ2-5): EAGVAQSPRYKIIEKRQSVAFWCNPISGHATLYWYQQILGQGPKLLIQFQNNGVVDDSQLPKDRFSAERLKGVDSTLKIQPAKLEDSAVYLCASTPISGQETQYFGPGTRLLVL.

The V gene is TRBV19, the J gene TRBJ1-5, with D possibly TRBD1 on 6 matching bases. The CDR3 sequence is 16 residues long. V lost 7 bases to trimming and J lost 1 base, with 17 bases between them. Germline values: CDR1 LNHDA, CDR2 SQIVND (reference sequence). The CDR3 sequence is CASKEDRGLSNQPQHF. In nucleotides, the CDR3 is TGTGCCAGTAAGGAGGATAGGGGGTTGAGCAATCAGCCCCAGCATTTT.

The chain has TRBV5-1 and TRBJ2-5; 9 bases are shared with TRBD1. The CDR3 contains 15 residues. Germline V gene lookup returns CDR1 SGHRS and CDR2 YFSETQ. V lost 2 bases to trimming and J lost 5 bases; unmatched junction nucleotides: 7. CDR3 bases: TGCGCCAGCAGCTTCCTGGACAGGGGAAGGGAGACCCAGTACTTC. Residues: CASSFLDRGRETQYF.

The chain is built from TRBV6-6 and TRBJ1-4, with 7 positions matching TRBD1. V was pared by 6 bases and J by 4 bases, with 5 bases of the junction left unmatched. CDR1 and CDR2 from the germline V gene are MNHNY and SVGAGI (reference sequence). The CDR3 loop spans 14 amino acids. The CDR3 bases are TGTGCCAGCAGCGGACAGGCCTATAATGAAAAACTGTTTTTT. It specifies CASSGQAYNEKLFF.

The chain recombines TRBV4-1 with TRBJ2-7; the D gene is possibly TRBD1 (6 bases). V was pared by 1 base and J by 3 bases, with 16 bases between. This CDR3 is built from 16 residues. Germline loops: CDR1 MGHRA, CDR2 YSYEKL. The CDR3 sequence: CASSQVMAGALYEQYF. The DNA for the CDR3 is TGCGCCAGCAGCCAAGTAATGGCAGGGGCTCTCTACGAGCAGTACTTC.

The genes are TRBV29-1 and TRBJ1-1; D ambiguous. Trimming removed 7 bases at V and 4 bases at J, with 10 bases between. Germline V gene sequence: CDR1 SQVTM, CDR2 ANQGSEA. This CDR3 region has 11 residues. The CDR3 is CSAILGTEAFF. Here the CDR3 DNA reads TGCAGCGCCATATTGGGCACTGAAGCTTTCTTT.

The chain carries TRBV7-9 and TRBJ2-5; 9 nucleotides match TRBD2. This CDR3 contains 16 residues. Trimming took 5 bases from V and 6 from J; bases not matched to a gene: 13. The V gene's germline CDR1 is SEHNR and CDR2 FQNEAQ (reference sequence). The CDR3 region has the DNA TGTGCCAGCAGCGAGCCGGGACTAGCAACGGAGCAGACCCAGTACTTC. Translation gives CASSEPGLATEQTQYF.

This chain links TRBV10-3 with TRBJ2-3; the match to TRBD1 covers 8 bases. V trimming: 9 bases; J trimming: 7 bases; junction bases outside the gene matches: 6. Germline V gene lookup returns CDR1 ENHRY and CDR2 SYGVKD. The CDR3 spans 12 residues. DNA of the CDR3: TGTGCCATTAAGGGGGACAGGAATACGCAGTATTTT. It yields the protein CAIKGDRNTQYF.

This chain joins TRBV20-1 and TRBJ2-3; D ambiguous. Germline V CDR1 and CDR2: DFQATT, SNEGSKA (reference sequence). V was shortened by 5 bases and J by 0 bases, with 3 bases between the two germline ends. CDR3 length: 11 amino acids. The CDR3 sequence: CSAYSTDTQYF. In DNA form, the CDR3 reads TGCAGTGCTTACAGCACAGATACGCAGTATTTT.